The 30 T cell receptor beta chains in this list originate from one sample, sequenced in a study of T cell responses to AZD1222 COVID-19 vaccine. Here immunoSEQ multiplex PCR was the method, and the copy in TCRdb shows in-frame clones only, minus some. Of 150,000 or so clones listed, 85% to 95% are singletons. This specimen was peripheral blood, taken on day 0 of AZD1222 vaccination. These receptors all come from an adult in good health.

The V and J genes are TRBV28 and TRBJ1-1; no definite D call. The CDR3 length is 15 residues. V was cut by 9 bases and J by 0 bases, with 17 bases left in between. The germline V gene has CDR1 MDHEN and CDR2 SYDVKM. In DNA form, the CDR3 reads TGTGCCAGTTTCGGGAGGGAGTTCATGAACACTGAAGCTTTCTTT. Protein: CASFGREFMNTEAFF.

The CDR3 loop reads CASSLWGDTQYF. The CDR3 bases are TGTGCCAGCAGCTTGTGGGGAGATACGCAGTATTTT. The chain joins TRBV5-6 to TRBJ2-3, with D unclear. V was cut by 1 base and J by 5 bases, with 5 bases left in between. Germline V gene sequence: CDR1 SGHDT, CDR2 YYEEEE. The CDR3 extends over 12 amino acids.

This clone occurred once. The chain recombines TRBV6-2 or TRBV6-3 with TRBJ1-5; D perhaps matches TRBD1 (6 bases). Trimming took off 5 bases at V and 7 bases at J, with 18 bases between the two ends. The CDR3 spans 15 residues. The V gene's germline CDR1 is MNHEY and CDR2 SVGEGT. DNA of the CDR3: TGTGCCAGCAGTCCCGTGGGGGGCAGCGGGCAGCCCCAGCATTTT. Encoded protein: CASSPVGGSGQPQHF.

The V and J genes are TRBV7-2 and TRBJ2-7; D uncertain. Germline CDR1 reads SGHTA; CDR2 reads FQGNSA. This CDR3 contains 11 residues. V was cut by 5 bases and J by 2 bases, with 4 bases left in between. CDR3 nucleotide sequence: TGTGCCAGCAGCCCCGCCTACGAGCAGTACTTC. Translation: CASSPAYEQYF. Using reference TRBV7-2 and TRBJ2-7 for the parts outside the CDR3, the full variable domain is GAGVSQSPSNKVTEKGKDVELRCDPISGHTALYWYRQSLGQGLEFLIYFQGNSAPDKSGLPSDRFSAERTGGSVSTLTIQRTQQEDSAVYLCASSPAYEQYFGPGTRLTVT.

This clone appeared a single time. The chain links TRBV19 to TRBJ1-6; 9 positions agree with TRBD1. V dropped 6 bases and J dropped 8; count of bases not matched to a gene: 11. Germline V lookup: CDR1 LNHDA, CDR2 SQIVND (reference sequence). This CDR3 spans 16 amino acids. CDR3 nucleotide sequence: TGTGCCAGTAGCATCCTTCCGGGACAGGGTGATTCACCCCTCCACTTT. It is translated as CASSILPGQGDSPLHF.

This rearrangement joins TRBV9 to TRBJ2-3; tentatively, D is TRBD1 (6 bases). The CDR3 totals 14 residues. Germline V gives CDR1 SGDLS, CDR2 YYNGEE. V shed 0 bases and J shed 2 bases, with 7 bases lying between them. CDR3 sequence reads: CASSVGGPTDTQYF. CDR3 nucleotide sequence: TGTGCCAGCAGCGTAGGGGGGCCCACAGATACGCAGTATTTT. The full variable domain, in which reference TRBV9 and TRBJ2-3 provide the parts outside the CDR3, is DSGVTQTPKHLITATGQRVTLRCSPRSGDLSVYWYQQSLDQGLQFLIQYYNGEERAKGNILERFSAQQFPDLHSELNLSSLELGDSALYFCASSVGGPTDTQYFGPGTRLTVL.

This chain connects TRBV19 to TRBJ2-7; TRBD1 is a possible D gene (6 bases). Per germline, CDR1 LNHDA and CDR2 SQIVND (reference sequence). The CDR3 extends over 13 amino acids. The V gene lost 7 bases and the J gene lost 3 bases, with 13 bases spanning the gap. This CDR3 is CASKRQDHYEQYF. The CDR3 DNA reads TGTGCCAGTAAGCGACAGGACCACTACGAGCAGTACTTC.

The genes are TRBV7-6 and TRBJ2-2; 8 nucleotides agree with TRBD2. Germline V gene lookup returns CDR1 SGHVS and CDR2 FNYEAQ. Trimming took 0 bases from V and 6 from J; bases not matched to a gene: 9. The CDR3 sequence is 17 residues long. The CDR3 spells CASSLAEGSGEAGELFF. CDR3 nucleotides: TGTGCCAGCAGCTTAGCCGAAGGTAGCGGGGAGGCCGGGGAGCTGTTTTTT.

The rearrangement joins TRBV27 to TRBJ2-5; maybe TRBD1 (6 bases). The CDR3 loop spans 13 amino acids. The ends were cut back, 6 bases at V and 3 bases at J, with 11 bases in the middle. CDR1 MNHEY and CDR2 SMNVEV come from the germline V gene (reference sequence). The CDR3, as DNA: TGTGCCAGCAGCGGACAGAGAGAAGAGACCCAGTACTTC. This gives the protein CASSGQREETQYF.

This clone was counted a few times. The V call is TRBV2, the J call TRBJ2-3, with 7 positions matching TRBD2. Germline V CDR1 and CDR2: SNHLY, FYNNEI. There are 15 residues in the CDR3. Trimming took 2 bases from V and 6 from J; bases not matched to a gene: 8. The CDR3 here is CASSESLAVRDTQYF. Written as DNA, the CDR3 is TGTGCCAGCAGTGAAAGCCTAGCGGTCCGGGATACGCAGTATTTT.

Worth noting for this clone: Other DNA sequences from this sample encode an identical CDR3 as well. The chain carries TRBV19 and TRBJ1-2; possible D gene TRBD1, 6 bases. The germline V gene encodes CDR1 LNHDA and CDR2 SQIVND (reference sequence). This CDR3 comprises 14 residues. The V gene lost 3 bases and the J gene lost 2 bases, with 10 bases spanning the gap. This CDR3 is CASSIGQSNYGYTF. The CDR3 coding sequence is TGTGCCAGTAGTATTGGACAGAGCAACTATGGCTACACCTTC.

This clone was picked up one time. The CDR3 coding sequence is TGTGCCAGCAGCACCAATCTCAGGGTTAGCAATCAGCCCCAGCATTTT. It specifies CASSTNLRVSNQPQHF. This chain connects TRBV5-5 to TRBJ1-5; D might be TRBD1 (5 bases). From germline, CDR1 is SGHKS and CDR2 YYEKEE (reference sequence). The CDR3 consists of 16 residues. Trimming pared 4 bases from V and 0 bases from J, leaving 14 bases between.

CDR3 residues: CASSHLRTDKNQPQHF. CDR3 nucleotides: TGTGCCAGCAGTCACCTACGGACGGATAAAAATCAGCCCCAGCATTTT. The gene calls are TRBV27 and TRBJ1-5; D is unresolved. Germline values: CDR1 MNHEY, CDR2 SMNVEV (reference sequence). Trimming cost V 5 bases and J 4 bases, with 18 bases left between them. The length of the CDR3 is 16 residues.

This clone showed up just once. This chain connects TRBV25-1 to TRBJ1-1; the D gene is possibly TRBD1 (5 bases). The V gene lost 7 bases and the J gene lost 1 base, with 13 bases spanning the gap. The CDR3 has 14 residues. Germline V lookup: CDR1 MGHDK, CDR2 SYGVNS. The CDR3 region is CASNGHVPNTEAFF. For the CDR3, the DNA is TGTGCCAGCAATGGACACGTACCGAACACTGAAGCTTTCTTT.

The chain couples TRBV4-1 to TRBJ2-5; no clear D gene. The germline gives CDR1 MGHRA, CDR2 YSYEKL. V dropped 0 bases and J dropped 5 bases, with 13 bases sitting between them. This CDR3 has 15 amino acids. The CDR3 protein is CASSQDTGYGETQYF. In DNA, the CDR3 is TGCGCCAGCAGCCAAGATACGGGCTACGGGGAGACCCAGTACTTC.

The chain is built from TRBV10-3 and TRBJ2-2, with 8 bases that match TRBD2. This CDR3 spans 17 amino acids. After removal of 4 bases from V and 3 bases from J, the junction contained 10 bases not matched to a gene. Germline V gene sequence: CDR1 ENHRY, CDR2 SYGVKD. This chain's CDR3 is CAISGVGGAVDTGELFF. DNA of the CDR3: TGTGCCATCAGTGGAGTCGGGGGGGCCGTTGACACCGGGGAGCTGTTTTTT.

The chain has TRBV5-6 and TRBJ2-5; D possibly corresponds to TRBD2 (6 bases). V was trimmed by 5 bases and J by 2 bases, leaving 10 bases between them. The CDR3 sequence is 13 residues long. Germline-derived CDR1 and CDR2 are SGHDT and YYEEEE. The CDR3 nucleotides are TGTGCCAGCAGTCGGGGGAATCAAGAGACCCAGTACTTC. Its protein product is CASSRGNQETQYF.

This chain uses TRBV2 with TRBJ1-1; D perhaps matches TRBD1 (5 bases). The CDR3 runs 15 residues. Germline CDR1 and CDR2: SNHLY and FYNNEI. V lost 5 bases and J 1 base, leaving 14 bases between the germline ends. Here the CDR3 reads CASSYKGVGNTEAFF. In nucleotides, the CDR3 is TGTGCCAGCAGTTATAAAGGGGTGGGGAACACTGAAGCTTTCTTT.

This clone came up a few times. The chain recombines TRBV27 with TRBJ2-1; 11 bases fit TRBD2. The J segment lost 1 base and the V segment lost 0 bases, leaving 11 bases of the junction unmatched. The CDR3 sequence is 20 residues long. The germline gives CDR1 MNHEY, CDR2 SMNVEV (reference sequence). The CDR3 DNA sequence: TGTGCCAGCAGTTTATCCTTCTCCACTAGCGGGAGAGGTTCCTACAATGAGCAGTTCTTC. Translating gives CASSLSFSTSGRGSYNEQFF.

Only one count was recorded for this clone. The chain links TRBV4-1 to TRBJ2-1; D could derive from TRBD1 or TRBD2 (5 bases each). V shed 6 bases and J shed 6 bases, with 18 bases lying between them. The CDR3 consists of 15 residues. Germline CDR1 MGHRA, CDR2 YSYEKL. CDR3 in amino acids: CASRFGPGRGNEQFF. The CDR3 DNA reads as TGCGCCAGCAGATTTGGGCCGGGACGAGGCAATGAGCAGTTCTTC.

The chain combines TRBV7-3 with TRBJ1-4; D is possibly TRBD1 (5 bases). CDR3 size: 13 residues. Germline V gene lookup returns CDR1 SGHTA and CDR2 FQGTGA. Trimming pared 5 bases from V and 8 bases from J, leaving 12 bases between. In nucleotides, the CDR3 is TGTGCCAGCAGCCCTGGGGCGAACGAAAAACTGTTTTTT. Translated, it gives CASSPGANEKLFF.

The CDR3 nucleotides read TGTGCCTGGAGTGAAAAGGGGAGGTTATATGGCTACACCTTC. Translating gives CAWSEKGRLYGYTF. The chain recombines TRBV30 with TRBJ1-2; TRBD1 might be the D (5 bases). Germline V gene data show CDR1 as GTSNPN and CDR2 as SVGIG (reference sequence). The CDR3 is made up of 14 amino acids. V was trimmed by 1 base and J by 5 bases, leaving 14 bases between them.

The V call is TRBV3-1 (or the pseudogene TRBV3-2), the J call TRBJ1-3; no definite D call. The CDR3 consists of 15 residues. The germline CDR1 and CDR2 sequences are LGHDT and YNNKEL (reference sequence). The V gene lost 2 bases and the J gene lost 0 bases, with 8 bases spanning the gap. The DNA of the CDR3 is TGTGCCAGCAGCCAAATGTCCAGCTCTGGAAACACCATATATTTT. Translating gives CASSQMSSSGNTIYF.

In this sample, this clone turned up a few times. The genes are TRBV7-3 and TRBJ2-2, with 9 bases matching TRBD2. V gave up 2 bases and J gave up 3 bases; unmatched junction bases: 1. The CDR3 runs 15 residues. The germline gives CDR1 SGHTA, CDR2 FQGTGA. The CDR3 coding sequence is TGTGCCAGCAGCTTAGCGGGGGGGCACACCGGGGAGCTGTTTTTT. Amino acid sequence: CASSLAGGHTGELFF.

The chain joins TRBV28 to TRBJ2-7, with D perhaps matching TRBD2 (5 bases). The CDR3 loop spans 13 amino acids. V was shortened by 3 bases and J by 2 bases, with 8 bases between the two germline ends. CDR1 and CDR2 (germline): MDHEN, SYDVKM. The CDR3 sequence: CASSFGRTYEQYF. As DNA, the CDR3 is TGTGCCAGCAGTTTTGGGAGAACCTACGAGCAGTACTTC.

J is TRBJ1-2 and V is TRBV2, with D perhaps matching TRBD1 (5 bases). The CDR3 covers 15 residues. Trimming shortened V by 6 bases and J by 5 bases, and 19 bases separated the two germline ends. Germline-derived CDR1 and CDR2 are SNHLY and FYNNEI. The CDR3 sequence: CASSAQATGVYGYTF. The CDR3 nucleotides are TGTGCCAGCAGCGCCCAGGCGACGGGGGTGTATGGCTACACCTTC. Together with reference TRBV2 and TRBJ1-2, the CDR3 gives the full variable domain: EPEVTQTPSHQVTQMGQEVILRCVPISNHLYFYWYRQILGQKVEFLVSFYNNEISEKSEIFDDQFSVERPDGSNFTLKIRSTKLEDSAMYFCASSAQATGVYGYTFGSGTRLTVV.

V usage is TRBV10-1 and J usage is TRBJ1-2, with no clear D. Germline CDR1 WNHNN, CDR2 SYGVQD (reference sequence). V lost 2 bases and J 0 bases, leaving 4 bases between the germline ends. There are 13 residues in the CDR3. The DNA for the CDR3 is TGCGCCAGCAGTGAGGGAACTAACTATGGCTACACCTTC. This encodes CASSEGTNYGYTF.

CDR3 coding DNA: TGTGCCATCAGGCAGACAGGGGGAAAAGCTTTCTTT. Encoded protein: CAIRQTGGKAFF. The V call is TRBV10-3, the J call TRBJ1-1, with 9 bases that match TRBD1. This CDR3 has 12 amino acids. Germline V gene data show CDR1 as ENHRY and CDR2 as SYGVKD. V lost 6 bases to trimming and J lost 9 bases; unmatched junction nucleotides: 5.

The rearrangement links TRBV29-1 to TRBJ1-1; D is uncertain. The CDR3 covers 11 residues. Germline V gene data show CDR1 as SQVTM and CDR2 as ANQGSEA. Trimming cost V 5 bases and J 1 base, with 5 bases left between them. CDR3 loop: CSVKTNTEAFF. Here the CDR3 DNA reads TGCAGCGTTAAGACGAACACTGAAGCTTTCTTT.

For the CDR3, the DNA is TGCAGTGCGACACAGGGAAGGGAGCTGTTTTTT. Its protein is CSATQGRELFF. V and J are TRBV20-1 and TRBJ2-2; TRBD1 might be the D (6 bases). V was cut by 6 bases and J by 9 bases, with 11 bases left in between. The CDR3 is 11 amino acids. Per germline, CDR1 DFQATT and CDR2 SNEGSKA (reference sequence).